This T cell receptor beta chain was identified in a study of shared clonotypes between healthy human individuals. Study-level findings and limits: It was observed that about 5% of naive CD4 clonotypes were shared across a handful of donors. An expected dependence of interdonor clonotype sharing on sequencing depth was noted. Clonotypes shared by all four donors outscored non-shared clonotypes in generation probability. Relative to memory subsets, naive subsets generally showed larger estimated richness.

V lost 0 bases, J lost 6 bases, and 19 bases lay in between. Per germline, CDR1 SGDLS and CDR2 YYNGEE. This CDR3 contains 17 residues. TCRdb keeps only in-frame clones here, not all; method: immunoSEQ multiplex PCR. The sample contains hundreds of thousands of clones, 96% of which appear only once. CD8 cells classed as naive were CD45RO-negative and positively selected for CCR7, excluding terminally differentiated effector memory CD45RA+ cells. Notes on this clone: The target antigen is unknown.

The chain combines TRBV9 with TRBJ1-5; D might be TRBD1 (6 bases). The receptor was isolated from a young man in good health. Material: naive CD8+ T cells sorted from blood. The DNA of the CDR3 is TGTGCCAGCAGCGTAGGGGGACACGAGTTCACGAGTCAGCCCCAGCATTTT. It codes for CASSVGGHEFTSQPQHF.